Presented here are 7 T cell receptor beta chains from one specimen sequenced in a study of siplizumab effects on memory and regulatory T cells. Sequencing used immunoSEQ multiplex PCR; TCRdb keeps in-frame clones, though not all of them. This table has 55,000 to 70,000 clones, approximately 93% appearing once. Sequenced: CD8+ T cells sorted from blood. These TCRs come from a human donor in good health.

For the CDR3, the DNA is TGTGCCAGCAGTGAAGCAGTACAGGGGTGGGGAACTGAAGCTTTCTTT. Its translation: CASSEAVQGWGTEAFF. V is TRBV2 and J is TRBJ1-1, with 7 positions matching TRBD1. CDR1 and CDR2 (germline): SNHLY, FYNNEI. This CDR3 is built from 16 residues. V lost 0 bases and J lost 5; bases outside the gene matches: 9.

The V gene is TRBV7-8, the J gene TRBJ2-7; 10 nucleotides match TRBD2. This CDR3 is built from 15 residues. Per germline, CDR1 SGHVS and CDR2 FQNEAQ. V shed 3 bases and J 4 bases; nucleotides not matched to a gene: 6. The CDR3 loop reads CASSLELAGTYEQYF. CDR3 coding DNA: TGTGCCAGCAGCTTGGAACTAGCGGGAACATACGAGCAGTACTTC.

This chain connects TRBV29-1 to TRBJ2-1, with D unresolved. V gave up 0 bases and J gave up 8 bases, with 14 bases separating them. Looked up from germline, CDR1 is SQVTM and CDR2 is ANQGSEA. The CDR3 loop spans 14 amino acids. The CDR3 reads CSVEDMGGADEQFF. CDR3 DNA sequence: TGCAGCGTTGAAGATATGGGCGGTGCAGATGAGCAGTTCTTC.

The chain carries TRBV7-8 and TRBJ2-5; D possibly uses TRBD1 or TRBD2 (5 bases each). CDR3 length: 16 residues. V was cut by 4 bases and J by 5 bases, with 20 bases left in between. Germline values: CDR1 SGHVS, CDR2 FQNEAQ. The CDR3 sequence is CASSSRDGLWGETQYF. CDR3 in DNA: TGTGCCAGCAGCTCCCGCGACGGGCTCTGGGGGGAGACCCAGTACTTC.

The gene calls are TRBV7-2 and TRBJ2-5; 14 nucleotides match TRBD2. TRBJ2-7 explains the end of the DNA better; the J call may be wrong. CDR3 length: 15 amino acids. Germline CDR1 SGHTA, CDR2 FQGNSA. In DNA form, the CDR3 reads TGTGCCAGCAGCTCCCTCGGGACTAGCGGGAGCGAGCAGTACTTC. It yields the protein CASSSLGTSGSEQYF.

The genes are TRBV2 and TRBJ2-5; maybe TRBD1 (6 bases). This CDR3 has 14 residues. V gave up 2 bases and J gave up 1 base, with 8 bases separating them. Germline CDR1 and CDR2: SNHLY and FYNNEI. CDR3 region: CASSELTGQETQYF. The CDR3, as DNA: TGTGCCAGCAGTGAATTGACAGGCCAAGAGACCCAGTACTTC.

The chain carries TRBV9 and TRBJ2-3; TRBD1 aligns across 7 bases. This CDR3 contains 14 residues. CDR1 and CDR2 from the germline V gene are SGDLS and YYNGEE. V dropped 3 bases and J dropped 0; count of bases not matched to a gene: 1. The CDR3 here is CASSADRSTDTQYF. DNA for the CDR3: TGTGCCAGCAGCGCGGACAGGAGCACAGATACGCAGTATTTT.